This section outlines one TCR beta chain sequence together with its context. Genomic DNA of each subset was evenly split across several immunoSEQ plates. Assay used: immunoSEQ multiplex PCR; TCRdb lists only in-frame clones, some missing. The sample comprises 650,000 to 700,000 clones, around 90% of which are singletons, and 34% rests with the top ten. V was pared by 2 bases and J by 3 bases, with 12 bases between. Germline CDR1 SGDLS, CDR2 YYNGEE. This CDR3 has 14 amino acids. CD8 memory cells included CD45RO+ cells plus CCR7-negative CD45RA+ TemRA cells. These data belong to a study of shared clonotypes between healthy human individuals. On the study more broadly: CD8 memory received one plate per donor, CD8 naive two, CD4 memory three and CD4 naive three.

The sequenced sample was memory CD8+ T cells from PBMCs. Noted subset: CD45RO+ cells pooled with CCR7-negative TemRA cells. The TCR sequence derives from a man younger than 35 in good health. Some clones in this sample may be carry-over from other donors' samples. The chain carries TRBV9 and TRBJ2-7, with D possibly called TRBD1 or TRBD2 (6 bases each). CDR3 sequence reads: CASSVGGQYYEQYF. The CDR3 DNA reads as TGTGCCAGCAGCGTGGGAGGACAGTACTACGAGCAGTACTTC.